This entry lists 29 T cell receptor beta chains sequenced from one sample in a study of blood T cell repertoires in COVID-19. Here immunoSEQ multiplex PCR was the method, and the copy in TCRdb shows in-frame clones only, minus some. In the table there are 65,000 to 75,000 clones, approximately 92% of which are singletons. The sample consisted of peripheral blood. The receptor source for this set is a woman aged 50 to 65 with active COVID-19.

This clone was counted once. The chain couples TRBV28 to TRBJ1-2, with a possible D match to TRBD1 (6 bases). The CDR3 has 14 amino acids. Germline CDR1 and CDR2: MDHEN and SYDVKM. Trimming pared 3 bases from V and 8 bases from J, leaving 16 bases between. As DNA, the CDR3 is TGTGCCAGCAGTTTGGCGCAGGGGATCTTAGGCTACACCTTC. It encodes CASSLAQGILGYTF.

This clone was observed a handful of times. The gene calls are TRBV5-4 and TRBJ1-1, with D hard to call. CDR1 is SGHNT and CDR2 is YYREEE in the germline V gene (reference sequence). The V and J ends lost 4 bases and 11 bases respectively, with 15 bases between them. CDR3 length: 12 residues. In DNA, the CDR3 is TGTGCCAGCAGCACCCGTTTGCAAGAGGCTTTCTTT. Its translation is CASSTRLQEAFF.

This chain joins TRBV5-1 and TRBJ2-3; 12 nucleotides line up with TRBD2. CDR1 is SGHRS, CDR2 YFSETQ, per germline. J gave up 3 bases and V 4 bases, and 15 bases lay outside the gene matches. CDR3 length: 19 residues. CDR3 nucleotides: TGCGCCAGCAGCCCAGGACTAGCGGGGAGGATGGGTGGGACAGATACGCAGTATTTT. Its translation: CASSPGLAGRMGGTDTQYF.

The chain couples TRBV5-1 to TRBJ2-3; 13 nucleotides match TRBD2. The CDR3 runs 16 residues. The J segment lost 5 bases and the V segment lost 0 bases, leaving 3 bases of the junction unmatched. From germline, CDR1 is SGHRS and CDR2 YFSETQ. The DNA for the CDR3 is TGCGCCAGCAGCTTGGGAACTAGCGGGAGGGTAGATACGCAGTATTTT. Protein sequence: CASSLGTSGRVDTQYF.

The chain recombines TRBV9 with TRBJ1-2; D is undetermined. Trimming removed 0 bases from V and 8 bases from J, with 17 bases in between. Germline lookup yields CDR1 SGDLS and CDR2 YYNGEE. The CDR3 covers 15 residues. The CDR3 DNA follows: TGTGCCAGCAGCGTAGGTTATGAGGTTACTAGGGGCTACACCTTC. Encoded protein: CASSVGYEVTRGYTF.

Here the CDR3 reads CASSKPGEKVTNEKLFF. Here the CDR3 DNA reads TGTGCCAGCAGCAAACCCGGGGAAAAGGTAACTAATGAAAAACTGTTTTTT. The V and J genes are TRBV21-1 and TRBJ1-4. TRBV21-1 is termed a pseudogene. The CDR3 extends over 17 amino acids.

The rearrangement links TRBV2 to TRBJ2-3, with 12 bases that match TRBD1. V shed 6 bases, J shed 2 bases, and the junction held 3 bases outside the gene matches. Germline CDR1 and CDR2: SNHLY and FYNNEI. CDR3 length: 15 residues. CDR3 nucleotide sequence: TGTGCCAGCAGGGGACAGGGGGCGTTCACAGATACGCAGTATTTT. Its translation: CASRGQGAFTDTQYF. The complete variable domain, with remaining parts taken from reference TRBV2 and TRBJ2-3, reads EPEVTQTPSHQVTQMGQEVILRCVPISNHLYFYWYRQILGQKVEFLVSFYNNEISEKSEIFDDQFSVERPDGSNFTLKIRSTKLEDSAMYFCASRGQGAFTDTQYFGPGTRLTVL.

The chain has TRBV30 and TRBJ2-5, with a weak D call TRBD1 (6 bases). This CDR3 region has 13 residues. Germline V gene sequence: CDR1 GTSNPN, CDR2 SVGIG (reference sequence). V lost 7 bases and J 5 bases, leaving 17 bases between the germline ends. The CDR3 nucleotides are TGTGCCTTGCACAGGGATAAAGGGGAGACCCAGTACTTC. Amino acids: CALHRDKGETQYF.

This chain joins TRBV20-1 and TRBJ1-2, with a weak D call TRBD1 (6 bases). Germline values: CDR1 DFQATT, CDR2 SNEGSKA (reference sequence). The V end lost 3 bases, the J end lost 8 bases, and 13 bases lay between the germline ends. This CDR3 region has 12 residues. CDR3 residues: CSASRTVDGYTF. The CDR3 DNA follows: TGCAGTGCTAGTCGGACAGTTGACGGCTACACCTTC.

The V gene is TRBV2, the J gene TRBJ1-2; 10 nucleotides agree with TRBD1. The CDR3 is made up of 15 amino acids. V gave up 3 bases and J gave up 7 bases; unmatched junction bases: 8. Germline V gives CDR1 SNHLY, CDR2 FYNNEI. CDR3 protein: CASSDGGQGRPGYTF. CDR3 in DNA: TGTGCCAGCAGTGACGGGGGACAGGGGCGACCTGGCTACACCTTC.

V gene TRBV27 combines with J gene TRBJ1-6; the match to TRBD1 covers 10 bases. V lost 4 bases and J lost 6; bases outside the gene matches: 18. Germline-derived CDR1 and CDR2 are MNHEY and SMNVEV (reference sequence). The CDR3 totals 20 residues. This CDR3 reads CASSSISGQGSIIANSPLHF. CDR3 nucleotide sequence: TGTGCCAGCAGTTCGATTTCGGGACAGGGGAGTATAATCGCTAATTCACCCCTCCACTTT.

This chain links TRBV5-5 with TRBJ1-2; D call uncertain. This CDR3 spans 15 amino acids. In germline, CDR1 is SGHKS, CDR2 YYEKEE (reference sequence). V shed 6 bases and J shed 3 bases, with 18 bases lying between them. The CDR3 nucleotides read TGTGCCAGCAACCCCACAGTCAGCATGGACTATGGCTACACCTTC. Protein sequence: CASNPTVSMDYGYTF.

V usage is TRBV5-5 and J usage is TRBJ1-2; 9 bases line up with TRBD1. The V gene's germline CDR1 is SGHKS and CDR2 YYEKEE (reference sequence). The CDR3 consists of 14 residues. The ends lost 4 bases at V and 4 bases at J; junction bases unmatched: 5. In DNA, the CDR3 is TGTGCCAGCAGCGTGGGGACAGGGAGCTATGGCTACACCTTC. As protein: CASSVGTGSYGYTF.

This clone was detected once. This rearrangement joins TRBV5-1 to TRBJ1-1; TRBD1 matches at 7 bases. The germline V gene encodes CDR1 SGHRS and CDR2 YFSETQ. Trimming cost V 4 bases and J 4 bases; bases outside gene matches: 10. The CDR3 extends over 15 amino acids. The CDR3 sequence is CASSPGQEVGTEAFF. The CDR3 region has the DNA TGCGCCAGCAGCCCCGGACAGGAGGTAGGCACTGAAGCTTTCTTT.

This chain uses TRBV23-1 with TRBJ2-7, with D possibly being TRBD1 (6 bases). TRBV23-1 is recorded as an ORF, its role being uncertain. The CDR3 consists of 15 residues. Trimming removed 11 bases at V and 4 bases at J, with 24 bases between. This CDR3 reads CARRLWSRGFYEQYF. DNA of the CDR3: TGCGCCCGAAGACTTTGGTCCAGGGGATTTTACGAGCAGTACTTC.

The chain carries TRBV6-5 and TRBJ2-7; D may be TRBD1 (5 bases). Germline CDR1 and CDR2: MNHEY and SVGAGI. The CDR3 totals 14 residues. The germline V and J ends were trimmed by 2 bases and 1 base, with 9 bases remaining between them. CDR3 region: CASSYRGRSYEQYF. CDR3 coding DNA: TGTGCCAGCAGTTACAGGGGTCGGTCCTACGAGCAGTACTTC.

V is TRBV7-9 and J is TRBJ2-7; D gene ambiguous. CDR3 length: 13 amino acids. With 1 base removed from V and 3 bases from J, the gap between germline ends came to 7 bases. Per the germline V gene, CDR1 is SEHNR and CDR2 is FQNEAQ (reference sequence). CDR3: CASSLGPDYEQYF. The CDR3 nucleotides are TGTGCCAGCAGCTTAGGCCCAGACTACGAGCAGTACTTC.

The genes are TRBV3-1 (or the pseudogene TRBV3-2) and TRBJ2-3; 9 bases map to TRBD1. The CDR3 sequence is 15 residues long. J was trimmed by 6 bases and V by 2 bases; bases with no gene match: 6. Germline CDR1 and CDR2: LGHDT and YNNKEL (reference sequence). The CDR3 coding sequence is TGTGCCAGCAGCCAAAGGGACAGGGAAAGGGATACGCAGTATTTT. This sequence encodes CASSQRDRERDTQYF.

The CDR3 DNA reads as TGTGCCAGCAGCTTAATGGAGTCCTCCGGGACCCAGTACTTC. This sequence encodes CASSLMESSGTQYF. The chain has TRBV7-8 and TRBJ2-5; no firm D call. From germline, CDR1 is SGHVS and CDR2 FQNEAQ. Trimming shortened V by 2 bases and J by 7 bases, and 14 bases separated the two germline ends. CDR3 length: 14 residues.

The chain joins TRBV14 to TRBJ2-3; 10 bases are a match to TRBD2. The CDR3 has 17 residues. Germline V lookup: CDR1 SGHDN, CDR2 FVKESK. V trimming: 2 bases; J trimming: 2 bases; junction bases outside the gene matches: 7. The CDR3, as DNA: TGTGCCAGCAGCCAACGACGACTAGCGGGCCCCACAGATACGCAGTATTTT. Residues: CASSQRRLAGPTDTQYF. Complete variable domain (other parts from reference TRBV14 and TRBJ2-3): EAGVTQFPSHSVIEKGQTVTLRCDPISGHDNLYWYRRVMGKEIKFLLHFVKESKQDESGMPNNRFLAERTGGTYSTLKVQPAELEDSGVYFCASSQRRLAGPTDTQYFGPGTRLTVL.

This clone showed up just a few times. This chain joins TRBV7-9 and TRBJ2-7; 8 bases match TRBD2. Germline loops: CDR1 SEHNR, CDR2 FQNEAQ (reference sequence). Germline trimming cut 4 bases from V and 5 bases from J; bases unmatched to any gene: 7. CDR3 length: 14 residues. CDR3 bases: TGTGCCAGCAGCTATACCGGGACTAGTCACGAGCAGTACTTC. Protein: CASSYTGTSHEQYF.

The CDR3: CASSFGTGNSPLHF. The DNA for the CDR3 is TGTGCCAGCAGCTTCGGGACAGGGAATTCACCCCTCCACTTT. This chain connects TRBV11-2 to TRBJ1-6; 9 positions match TRBD1. The J segment lost 7 bases and the V segment lost 3 bases, leaving 1 base of the junction unmatched. Germline values: CDR1 SGHAT, CDR2 FQNNGV. This CDR3 is 14 amino acids long.

The J gene is TRBJ1-1, the V gene TRBV6-5; TRBD1 is a possible D gene (5 bases). The V gene lost 6 bases and the J gene lost 5 bases, with 19 bases spanning the gap. The CDR3 covers 15 residues. Germline CDR1 reads MNHEY; CDR2 reads SVGAGI. This chain's CDR3 is CASSRPGRRGTEAFF. CDR3 sequence (DNA): TGTGCCAGCAGCCGCCCAGGGAGGAGAGGGACTGAAGCTTTCTTT.

This clone turned up a few times. The rearrangement joins TRBV28 to TRBJ1-1, with 8 bases identical to TRBD1. In germline, CDR1 is MDHEN, CDR2 SYDVKM. V lost 6 bases to trimming and J lost 11 bases; unmatched junction nucleotides: 8. This CDR3 region has 12 residues. The CDR3 loop is CASRRRQGRAFF. As DNA, the CDR3 is TGTGCCAGCAGGCGCCGACAGGGGAGGGCTTTCTTT.

The gene calls are TRBV4-1 and TRBJ1-6; tentative D call: TRBD1 (5 bases). With 8 bases removed from V and 0 bases from J, the gap between germline ends came to 11 bases. In germline, CDR1 is MGHRA, CDR2 YSYEKL. The CDR3 is 15 amino acids. CDR3 nucleotides: TGCGCCAGCCAGAGACAGAGCTCCTATAATTCACCCCTCCACTTT. Residues: CASQRQSSYNSPLHF.

This sequence joins TRBV3-1 (or the pseudogene TRBV3-2) and TRBJ2-5, with 10 nucleotides matching TRBD2. Germline V gives CDR1 LGHDT, CDR2 YNNKEL (reference sequence). This CDR3 is built from 17 residues. The J segment lost 9 bases and the V segment lost 1 base, leaving 14 bases of the junction unmatched. The CDR3 region has the DNA TGTGCCAGCAGCCAAGCCGGGGGGGCTAGCGGGAGATTGGCCCAGTACTTC. Translation: CASSQAGGASGRLAQYF.

The chain combines TRBV24-1 with TRBJ2-7; 9 bases line up with TRBD1. CDR3 length: 13 amino acids. Per germline, CDR1 KGHDR and CDR2 SFDVKD. With 4 bases clipped from V and 6 bases from J, the junction kept 3 bases outside the gene matches. This chain's CDR3 is CATSDGQGLEQYF. In DNA, the CDR3 is TGTGCCACCAGTGACGGACAGGGGCTCGAGCAGTACTTC.

The chain carries TRBV21-1 and TRBJ1-6. TRBV21-1 is described as a pseudogene. This CDR3 comprises 14 residues. The chain's CDR3 is CASSKFRERSPLHF. CDR3 in DNA: TGTGCCAGCAGCAAATTCCGGGAGCGGTCACCCCTCCACTTT.

CDR3 bases: TGTGCCAGCAGCTTAGCTGGTAGCGCCGAGGTGAATGAGCAGTTCTTC. Amino acids: CASSLAGSAEVNEQFF. The rearrangement uses TRBV7-2 and TRBJ2-1, with TRBD2 as a possible D gene (5 bases). V was cut by 0 bases and J by 7 bases, with 16 bases left in between. CDR3 size: 16 residues. CDR1 SGHTA and CDR2 FQGNSA come from the germline V gene.